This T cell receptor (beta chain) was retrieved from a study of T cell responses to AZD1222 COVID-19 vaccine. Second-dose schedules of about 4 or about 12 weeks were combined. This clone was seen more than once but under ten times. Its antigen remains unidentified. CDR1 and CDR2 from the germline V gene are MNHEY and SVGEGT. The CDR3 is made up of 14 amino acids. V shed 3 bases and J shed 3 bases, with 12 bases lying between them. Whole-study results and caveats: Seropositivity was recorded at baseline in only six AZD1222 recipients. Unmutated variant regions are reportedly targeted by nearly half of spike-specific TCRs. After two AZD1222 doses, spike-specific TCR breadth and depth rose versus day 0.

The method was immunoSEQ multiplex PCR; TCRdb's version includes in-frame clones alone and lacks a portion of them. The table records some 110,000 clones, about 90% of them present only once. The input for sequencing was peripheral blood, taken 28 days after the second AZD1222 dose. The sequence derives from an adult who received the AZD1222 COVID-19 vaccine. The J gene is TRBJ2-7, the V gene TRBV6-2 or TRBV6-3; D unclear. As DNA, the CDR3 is TGTGCCAGCAGTTATAAACCGCTGATCTACGAGCAGTACTTC. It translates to CASSYKPLIYEQYF.